These 10 T cell receptor beta chains share one sample of origin, sequenced in a study of T-cell memory formation after mild COVID-19. From the 5' RACE reads, TCRdb called clonotypes with MiXCR, one entry per CDR3 protein. The table includes about 290,000 distinct CDR3 sequences, 15% to 20% detected once. Source material: PBMCs or a T cell subset sorted from them (not recorded which). The receptors originated from a man between 18 and 35 years old who had mild COVID-19 (a few samples of this study predate the infection). Cell type and time point are not known.

The rearrangement uses TRBV24-1 and TRBJ2-3, with D possibly matching TRBD2 (7 bases). The CDR3 consists of 17 residues. The ends were cut back, 0 bases at V and 4 bases at J, with 16 bases in the middle. The V gene's germline CDR1 is KGHDR and CDR2 SFDVKD. DNA of the CDR3: TGTGCCACCAGTGATTTGGTAGGGGGGGCCGGGGCAGATACGCAGTATTTT. This gives the protein CATSDLVGGAGADTQYF.

This chain connects TRBV20-1 to TRBJ2-2; tentatively, D is TRBD1 (6 bases). This CDR3 is 15 amino acids long. The V end was cut by 1 base, the J end by 5 bases, with 14 bases between. Germline V gives CDR1 DFQATT, CDR2 SNEGSKA (reference sequence). The CDR3 DNA sequence: TGCAGTGCTAGAGCCTCAGGGGCGGCGACCGGGGAGCTGTTTTTT. It translates to CSARASGAATGELFF.

The table lists this clonotype with a few counts. The J gene is TRBJ2-1, the V gene TRBV7-3; TRBD2 agrees at 7 bases. This CDR3 has 13 residues. Germline assignment: CDR1 SGHTA and CDR2 FQGTGA. The trim removed 3 bases at V and 12 bases at J, leaving 8 bases unmatched. CDR3 in amino acids: CASSFSGEGGQFF. Here the CDR3 DNA reads TGTGCCAGCAGCTTTTCTGGGGAGGGAGGGCAGTTCTTC.

This chain connects TRBV27 to TRBJ2-2; perhaps D is TRBD1 or TRBD2 (5 bases each). This CDR3 contains 16 residues. The V and J ends lost 4 bases and 5 bases respectively, with 17 bases between them. In germline, CDR1 is MNHEY, CDR2 SMNVEV (reference sequence). The CDR3 DNA is TGTGCCAGCAGTTCCCCATCCGGGACGGCTACCGGGGAGCTGTTTTTT. Translation: CASSSPSGTATGELFF.

This chain uses TRBV24-1 with TRBJ1-4; possible D gene TRBD1, 5 bases. Germline V gene lookup returns CDR1 KGHDR and CDR2 SFDVKD. V shed 2 bases and J shed 3 bases, with 12 bases lying between them. This CDR3 is 16 amino acids long. DNA for the CDR3: TGTGCCACCAGTGATTGGGCAGGGAATGCTAATGAAAAACTGTTTTTT. Translation gives CATSDWAGNANEKLFF.

This clonotype has only a few counts. The J gene is TRBJ1-4, the V gene TRBV29-1, with D unresolved. Trimming left V 6 bases short and J 2 bases short, with 10 bases between. Germline CDR1 and CDR2: SQVTM and ANQGSEA. This CDR3 spans 13 amino acids. Here the CDR3 DNA reads TGCAGCGTGGGAGGGAAGACTAATGAAAAACTGTTTTTT. Its protein is CSVGGKTNEKLFF.

This clonotype came up a few times. The chain joins TRBV23-1 to TRBJ1-5; D is uncertain. TRBV23-1 is treated as an ORF (open reading frame) with a function not yet certain. The V and J ends lost 0 bases and 2 bases respectively, with 8 bases between them. The CDR3 has 15 amino acids. The CDR3 DNA follows: TGCGCCAGCAGTCAATCGAGAGGGTGCAATCAGCCCCAGCATTTT. Protein product: CASSQSRGCNQPQHF.

This clonotype has more than one count but fewer than ten. The rearrangement joins TRBV20-1 to TRBJ2-2, with 8 bases matching TRBD1. CDR1 is DFQATT, CDR2 SNEGSKA, per germline (reference sequence). V was pared by 0 bases and J by 4 bases, with 7 bases of the junction left unmatched. The CDR3 runs to 16 residues. CDR3 residues: CSARDPGQGGTGELFF. The DNA of the CDR3 is TGCAGTGCTAGAGATCCCGGACAGGGCGGCACCGGGGAGCTGTTTTTT.

The table lists this clonotype with many counts. The chain recombines TRBV4-3 with TRBJ1-3; D gene uncertain. CDR1 and CDR2 (germline): LGHNA, YSLEER. V was pared by 3 bases and J by 0 bases, with 12 bases between. The CDR3 is 16 residues long. CDR3: CASSQKIEVSGNTIYF. CDR3 nucleotide sequence: TGCGCCAGCAGCCAGAAAATCGAGGTCTCTGGAAACACCATATATTTT.

CDR3 bases: TGTGCCAGCAGTGAATTTCTGGGGTACACTGAAGCTTTCTTT. It encodes CASSEFLGYTEAFF. V and J are TRBV2 and TRBJ1-1; D ambiguous. Deletions cut 2 bases from V and 3 bases from J, with 10 bases between. The CDR3 contains 14 residues. The germline V gene has CDR1 SNHLY and CDR2 FYNNEI.